The 27 T cell receptor beta chains presented below share a single source sample, sequenced in a study of blood T cell repertoires in COVID-19. Clones were read by immunoSEQ multiplex PCR, and TCRdb kept only the in-frame ones, dropping some. The data show approximately 190,000 clones, over 75% seen once. Sequencing was carried out using peripheral blood. These receptors originate from a woman aged 35 to 49 who had recovered from COVID-19.

CDR3 in DNA: TGTGCCAGCAGCAGGGGACTAGCGAACTCCTACGAGCAGTACTTC. It encodes CASSRGLANSYEQYF. The gene calls are TRBV4-2 and TRBJ2-7, with 10 bases that match TRBD2. This CDR3 is built from 15 residues. V shed 5 bases and J 0 bases; nucleotides not matched to a gene: 4. Germline values: CDR1 LGHNA, CDR2 YNFKEQ.

Only one count was recorded for this clone. CDR3 residues: CASSSRDFNEQFF. The CDR3 bases are TGTGCCAGCAGCTCCCGGGACTTCAATGAGCAGTTCTTC. The genes are TRBV11-1 and TRBJ2-1; a possible D gene is TRBD2 (6 bases). Germline assignment: CDR1 SGHAT and CDR2 FQDESV (reference sequence). This CDR3 has 13 residues. With 4 bases removed from V and 6 bases from J, the gap between germline ends came to 10 bases.

The chain has TRBV19 and TRBJ2-1; D might be TRBD2 (6 bases). In germline, CDR1 is LNHDA, CDR2 SQIVND (reference sequence). Trimming removed 4 bases from V and 8 bases from J, with 15 bases in between. The CDR3 length is 14 residues. The CDR3 DNA is TGTGCCAGTAGTACCTCCATGGGAGGACATGAGCAGTTCTTC. Translated, it gives CASSTSMGGHEQFF.

The chain links TRBV7-9 to TRBJ2-2, with D possibly TRBD1 on 6 matching bases. Looked up from germline, CDR1 is SEHNR and CDR2 is FQNEAQ (reference sequence). Deletions cut 7 bases from V and 1 base from J, with 10 bases between. The CDR3 is 14 amino acids. DNA for the CDR3: TGTGCCAGCAACAGGGCTATGAACACCGGGGAGCTGTTTTTT. This gives the protein CASNRAMNTGELFF.

This chain uses TRBV15 with TRBJ1-1; no clear D gene. The CDR3 length is 14 residues. Trimming cost V 0 bases and J 4 bases, with 9 bases left between them. CDR1 is LNHNV and CDR2 is YYDKDF in the germline V gene (reference sequence). The CDR3 here is CATSRERVGTEAFF. The CDR3 DNA sequence: TGTGCCACCAGCAGAGAGAGGGTTGGCACTGAAGCTTTCTTT.

This rearrangement joins TRBV3-1 (or the pseudogene TRBV3-2) to TRBJ2-1, with TRBD2 identical over 8 bases. V gave up 2 bases and J gave up 14 bases; unmatched junction bases: 5. The CDR3 spans 12 residues. CDR1 and CDR2 (germline): LGHDT, YNNKEL (reference sequence). CDR3 in DNA: TGTGCCAGCAGCCAACCGCCGCGGGAGGAGTTCTTC. It is translated as CASSQPPREEFF.

This chain joins TRBV19 and TRBJ1-2; 7 bases are shared with TRBD1. Per the germline V gene, CDR1 is LNHDA and CDR2 is SQIVND (reference sequence). The CDR3 spans 12 residues. V lost 5 bases and J lost 5; bases outside the gene matches: 2. Written as DNA, the CDR3 is TGTGCCAGTAGTCCACAGGGGTATGGCTACACCTTC. This codes for CASSPQGYGYTF.

V and J are TRBV7-9 and TRBJ1-2; D unresolved. CDR1 and CDR2 from the germline V gene are SEHNR and FQNEAQ (reference sequence). CDR3 size: 14 residues. The V end lost 5 bases, the J end lost 6 bases, and 16 bases lay between the germline ends. CDR3 amino acids: CASSVGSRADGYTF. The CDR3 region has the DNA TGTGCCAGCAGCGTTGGGAGTAGGGCGGATGGCTACACCTTC. The whole variable domain, filled in from reference TRBV7-9 and TRBJ1-2, reads DTGVSQNPRHKITKRGQNVTFRCDPISEHNRLYWYRQTLGQGPEFLTYFQNEAQLEKSRLLSDRFSAERPKGSFSTLEIQRTEQGDSAMYLCASSVGSRADGYTFGSGTRLTVV.

V is TRBV7-8 and J is TRBJ1-5; D is undetermined. The germline CDR1 and CDR2 sequences are SGHVS and FQNEAQ. V lost 2 bases, J lost 7 bases, and 12 bases lay in between. The CDR3 has 14 amino acids. CDR3 in amino acids: CASSLLVENQPQHF. The DNA of the CDR3 is TGTGCCAGCAGCTTATTGGTAGAAAACCAGCCCCAGCATTTT.

V and J are TRBV6-6 and TRBJ2-1, with 14 bases matching TRBD2. Germline V gene lookup returns CDR1 MNHNY and CDR2 SVGAGI (reference sequence). This CDR3 region has 17 residues. The J segment lost 7 bases and the V segment lost 7 bases, leaving 12 bases of the junction unmatched. In DNA form, the CDR3 reads TGTGCCAGCACTCGACTAGCGGGAGGGCCGAAGAGTAATGAGCAGTTCTTC. As protein: CASTRLAGGPKSNEQFF.

The chain combines TRBV2 with TRBJ1-5; TRBD1 is a possible D gene (5 bases). The CDR3 sequence is 14 residues long. V was cut by 6 bases and J by 7 bases, with 16 bases left in between. Germline CDR1 reads SNHLY; CDR2 reads FYNNEI. The CDR3 sequence is CASSSGGGRQPQHF. CDR3 DNA sequence: TGTGCCAGCAGCAGTGGGGGGGGGAGACAGCCCCAGCATTTT. The full variable domain, in which reference TRBV2 and TRBJ1-5 provide the parts outside the CDR3, is EPEVTQTPSHQVTQMGQEVILRCVPISNHLYFYWYRQILGQKVEFLVSFYNNEISEKSEIFDDQFSVERPDGSNFTLKIRSTKLEDSAMYFCASSSGGGRQPQHFGDGTRLSIL.

The chain links TRBV5-4 to TRBJ2-3; 8 bases align to TRBD1. V shed 3 bases and J 1 base; nucleotides not matched to a gene: 4. The CDR3 runs to 15 residues. Per germline, CDR1 SGHNT and CDR2 YYREEE (reference sequence). This CDR3 reads CASSWGQARTDTQYF. The CDR3 nucleotides read TGTGCCAGCAGCTGGGGACAGGCACGCACAGATACGCAGTATTTT.

The genes are TRBV5-1 and TRBJ2-3; D is perhaps TRBD2 (6 bases). The ends were cut back, 4 bases at V and 2 bases at J, with 17 bases in the middle. CDR1 SGHRS and CDR2 YFSETQ come from the germline V gene. This CDR3 has 16 amino acids. CDR3 region: CASSLGVSGNTDTQYF. CDR3 coding DNA: TGCGCCAGCAGCCTCGGGGTTAGCGGTAACACAGATACGCAGTATTTT.

The chain is built from TRBV28 and TRBJ2-1; 7 bases fit TRBD1. With V trimmed by 5 bases and J by 3 bases, 10 bases remained unmatched. This CDR3 is built from 16 residues. The germline V gene encodes CDR1 MDHEN and CDR2 SYDVKM. In DNA form, the CDR3 reads TGTGCCAGCAGTACACCCGGACAGGAGCGCTACAATGAGCAGTTCTTC. Translation: CASSTPGQERYNEQFF.

The chain joins TRBV9 to TRBJ2-7, with 13 bases that match TRBD2. The CDR3 covers 15 residues. Per the germline V gene, CDR1 is SGDLS and CDR2 is YYNGEE. Germline trimming cut 4 bases from V and 7 bases from J; bases unmatched to any gene: 8. This CDR3 is CASSKRTSGSTEQYF. DNA of the CDR3: TGTGCCAGCAGCAAACGGACTAGCGGGAGTACAGAGCAGTACTTC.

V gene TRBV19 combines with J gene TRBJ2-1, with D perhaps matching TRBD1 (6 bases). CDR1 and CDR2 from the germline V gene are LNHDA and SQIVND (reference sequence). V lost 3 bases to trimming and J lost 5 bases, with 11 bases between them. The CDR3 extends over 14 amino acids. The CDR3 region has the DNA TGTGCCAGTAGTATCAGGACAGTCGACAATGAGCAGTTCTTC. Translated, it gives CASSIRTVDNEQFF.

The chain links TRBV6-4 to TRBJ2-1; TRBD1 matches 8 bases. After removal of 4 bases from V and 12 bases from J, the junction contained 5 bases not matched to a gene. The length of the CDR3 is 12 residues. The germline CDR1 and CDR2 sequences are MRHNA and SNTAGT. The chain's CDR3 is CASSGQGAVQFF. The CDR3 nucleotides read TGTGCCAGCAGTGGCCAGGGGGCAGTGCAGTTCTTC.

V and J are TRBV28 and TRBJ1-1; D is ambiguous. The CDR3 totals 13 residues. Germline lookup yields CDR1 MDHEN and CDR2 SYDVKM. V lost 3 bases and J lost 4, with 9 bases in between. CDR3 in DNA: TGTGCCAGCAGTTTTCCACGGGGCACTGAAGCTTTCTTT. Translation gives CASSFPRGTEAFF. Complete variable domain (other parts from reference TRBV28 and TRBJ1-1): DVKVTQSSRYLVKRTGEKVFLECVQDMDHENMFWYRQDPGLGLRLIYFSYDVKMKEKGDIPEGYSVSREKKERFSLILESASTNQTSMYLCASSFPRGTEAFFGQGTRLTVV.

The chain couples TRBV18 to TRBJ2-7; D is possibly TRBD1 (5 bases). Germline CDR1 is KGHSH and CDR2 is LQKENI. The germline V and J ends were trimmed by 1 base and 4 bases, with 17 bases remaining between them. This CDR3 spans 16 amino acids. In nucleotides, the CDR3 is TGTGCCAGCTCACCACGACCAGGGTCACCCGAATACGAGCAGTACTTC. The encoded protein is CASSPRPGSPEYEQYF. Full variable domain (missing parts from reference TRBV18 and TRBJ2-7): NAGVMQNPRHLVRRRGQEARLRCSPMKGHSHVYWYRQLPEEGLKFMVYLQKENIIDESGMPKERFSAEFPKEGPSILRIQQVVRGDSAAYFCASSPRPGSPEYEQYFGPGTRLTVT.

The chain has TRBV11-2 and TRBJ2-7; maybe TRBD1 (6 bases). The length of the CDR3 is 14 residues. The V end lost 1 base, the J end lost 2 bases, and 9 bases lay between the germline ends. From germline, CDR1 is SGHAT and CDR2 FQNNGV. The CDR3 bases are TGTGCCAGCAGCTTAGGGCAGGGGCCCTACGAGCAGTACTTC. Residues: CASSLGQGPYEQYF.

The chain recombines TRBV24-1 with TRBJ2-2, with D perhaps TRBD1 (5 bases). The CDR3 contains 15 residues. CDR1 is KGHDR and CDR2 is SFDVKD in the germline V gene. V lost 2 bases to trimming and J lost 0 bases, with 6 bases between them. CDR3 region: CATSDSTANTGELFF. CDR3 nucleotides: TGTGCCACCAGTGATTCGACAGCGAACACCGGGGAGCTGTTTTTT.

The CDR3 DNA reads TGTGCCAGCAGCCCCCCGGCGGGATGGTGGTATTTT. It encodes CASSPPAGWWYF. The chain joins TRBV7-9 to TRBJ2-3; a weak D match, TRBD2 (6 bases). V was shortened by 5 bases and J by 14 bases, with 17 bases between the two germline ends. CDR1 SEHNR and CDR2 FQNEAQ come from the germline V gene (reference sequence). The CDR3 spans 12 residues.

The chain is built from TRBV27 and TRBJ2-7; 10 bases line up with TRBD2. CDR1 and CDR2 from the germline V gene are MNHEY and SMNVEV (reference sequence). V was pared by 5 bases and J by 3 bases, with 4 bases of the junction left unmatched. The CDR3 sequence is 14 residues long. The CDR3 spells CASSPSGSLYEQYF. The CDR3 DNA follows: TGTGCCAGCAGTCCTAGCGGGAGTCTCTACGAGCAGTACTTC.

The rearrangement joins TRBV4-1 to TRBJ2-3; TRBD1 matches 7 bases. After removal of 4 bases from V and 4 bases from J, the junction contained 8 bases not matched to a gene. CDR1 is MGHRA, CDR2 YSYEKL, per germline. This CDR3 is built from 15 residues. CDR3 DNA: TGCGCCAGCAGCCTTAACAGGGGTCAGGCAGATACGCAGTATTTT. As protein: CASSLNRGQADTQYF.

This clone was recorded a few times. V is TRBV11-2 and J is TRBJ1-1; D gene unclear. The CDR3 is 14 residues long. The ends were cut back, 8 bases at V and 4 bases at J, with 17 bases in the middle. Germline CDR1 reads SGHAT; CDR2 reads FQNNGV. The CDR3 DNA is TGTGCCAGCTCCATGTCCTTTAGTTCCACTGAAGCTTTCTTT. Protein product: CASSMSFSSTEAFF.

As for this clone: This CDR3 is also generated by other DNA sequences in the sample. CDR3 sequence reads: CASSLGQGKETQYF. The CDR3 DNA sequence: TGCGCCAGCAGCTTGGGACAGGGCAAAGAGACCCAGTACTTC. This chain connects TRBV5-1 to TRBJ2-5; TRBD1 agrees at 7 bases. Germline V CDR1 and CDR2: SGHRS, YFSETQ. CDR3 size: 14 residues. The V segment lost 0 bases and the J segment 3 bases; nucleotides outside the gene matches: 2.

The chain employs TRBV5-1 and TRBJ1-2; 8 bases agree with TRBD1. In germline, CDR1 is SGHRS, CDR2 YFSETQ. This CDR3 region has 13 residues. V lost 7 bases to trimming and J lost 2 bases; unmatched junction nucleotides: 4. CDR3 DNA: TGCGCCAGCCGGGGACAGGACAACTATGGCTACACCTTC. Amino acids: CASRGQDNYGYTF. Full variable domain (rest looked up from reference TRBV5-1 and TRBJ1-2): KAGVTQTPRYLIKTRGQQVTLSCSPISGHRSVSWYQQTPGQGLQFLFEYFSETQRNKGNFPGRFSGRQFSNSRSEMNVSTLELGDSALYLCASRGQDNYGYTFGSGTRLTVV.